These T cell receptor beta chains were read from a single sample in a study of vaccination and CD4 T cells after COVID-19. No antigens are known for them. TCRdb processed the PCR reads anew with MiXCR; each CDR3 protein has one entry. The sample contains more than 9,500 distinct CDR3 sequences, roughly 58% of which appear only once. Input material: CD4+ T cells from blood, cultured in vitro. These TCRs come from a human donor who had recovered from COVID-19. CDR3s include the opening cysteine and the closing phenylalanine or tryptophan. A D gene is named only where the DNA matches it firmly. Some rows mark clone size as missing; the rest say once, few, many or name a class of expanded clone.

cdr3_length: 17; d_call: -; clone_size: few; v_call: TRBV7-3; j_call: TRBJ2-3; cdr3_aa: CASSSGDSYMRTDTQYF; cdr3_nt: TGTGCCAGCAGCTCGGGGGACAGTTACATGAGGACAGATACGCAGTATTTT
cdr3_length: 14; d_call: -; clone_size: -; v_call: TRBV20-1; j_call: TRBJ1-1; cdr3_aa: CSALKEGHGTEAFF; cdr3_nt: TGCAGTGCCCTCAAGGAGGGCCATGGTACTGAAGCTTTCTTT
cdr3_length: 15; d_call: TRBD2; clone_size: -; v_call: TRBV7-3; j_call: TRBJ2-1; cdr3_aa: CASSPTSGANNEQFF; cdr3_nt: TGTGCCAGCAGCCCGACTAGCGGGGCTAACAATGAGCAGTTCTTC
cdr3_length: 15; d_call: -; clone_size: -; v_call: TRBV7-2; j_call: TRBJ2-1; cdr3_aa: CASSLEGLSYNEQFF; cdr3_nt: TGTGCCAGCAGCTTAGAAGGCCTATCCTACAATGAGCAGTTCTTC
cdr3_length: 13; d_call: -; clone_size: -; v_call: TRBV27; j_call: TRBJ2-7; cdr3_aa: CASSLSPVYEQYF; cdr3_nt: TGTGCCAGCAGTTTATCACCAGTCTACGAGCAGTACTTC
cdr3_length: 14; d_call: TRBD1; clone_size: few; v_call: TRBV2; j_call: TRBJ2-2; cdr3_aa: CASNPDRVTGELFF; cdr3_nt: TGTGCCAGCAATCCGGACAGGGTCACCGGGGAGCTGTTTTTT
cdr3_length: 15; d_call: TRBD1; clone_size: -; v_call: TRBV19; j_call: TRBJ1-5; cdr3_aa: CATKNLRGRGQPQHF; cdr3_nt: TGTGCCACGAAGAACCTAAGGGGGCGCGGTCAGCCCCAGCATTTT
cdr3_length: 13; d_call: -; clone_size: -; v_call: TRBV6-1; j_call: TRBJ2-3; cdr3_aa: CASRGGGGDTQYF; cdr3_nt: TGTGCCAGCAGAGGGGGGGGTGGAGATACGCAGTATTTT
cdr3_length: 15; d_call: -; clone_size: -; v_call: TRBV15; j_call: TRBJ2-3; cdr3_aa: CATSRDGDSTDTQYF; cdr3_nt: TGTGCCACCAGCAGAGATGGTGATAGCACAGATACGCAGTATTTT
cdr3_length: 14; d_call: TRBD1; clone_size: -; v_call: TRBV7-3; j_call: TRBJ2-5; cdr3_aa: CASSLTGRGETQYF; cdr3_nt: TGTGCCAGCAGCTTAACGGGCAGGGGGGAGACCCAGTACTTC
cdr3_length: 15; d_call: -; clone_size: -; v_call: TRBV19; j_call: TRBJ1-1; cdr3_aa: CASSKRREVGAEAFF; cdr3_nt: TGTGCCAGTAGTAAACGACGGGAGGTGGGAGCTGAAGCTTTCTTT
cdr3_length: 15; d_call: -; clone_size: -; v_call: TRBV7-8; j_call: TRBJ1-3; cdr3_aa: CASSGRVLSGNTIYF; cdr3_nt: TGTGCCAGCAGCGGACGGGTACTTTCTGGAAACACCATATATTTT
cdr3_length: 14; d_call: -; clone_size: -; v_call: TRBV20-1; j_call: TRBJ1-1; cdr3_aa: CSASAEGLNTEAFF; cdr3_nt: TGCAGTGCTAGTGCTGAGGGTTTGAACACTGAAGCTTTCTTT
cdr3_length: 14; d_call: -; clone_size: -; v_call: TRBV5-1; j_call: TRBJ2-5; cdr3_aa: CASSLGREEQTQYF; cdr3_nt: TGCGCCAGCAGCTTGGGTAGGGAGGAACAGACCCAGTACTTC
cdr3_length: 13; d_call: -; clone_size: -; v_call: TRBV20-1; j_call: TRBJ2-4; cdr3_aa: CSASIVAKNIQYF; cdr3_nt: TGCAGTGCTTCGATCGTAGCCAAAAACATTCAGTACTTC
cdr3_length: 12; d_call: -; clone_size: -; v_call: TRBV28; j_call: TRBJ1-2; cdr3_aa: CASSPSAYGYTF; cdr3_nt: TGTGCCAGCAGCCCCTCAGCTTATGGCTACACCTTC
cdr3_length: 15; d_call: TRBD1; clone_size: once; v_call: TRBV2; j_call: TRBJ2-7; cdr3_aa: CASRETGTATREQYF; cdr3_nt: TGTGCCAGCAGAGAAACCGGGACAGCTACACGGGAGCAGTACTTC
cdr3_length: 15; d_call: -; clone_size: -; v_call: TRBV7-2; j_call: TRBJ2-7; cdr3_aa: CASSLAVQGPYEQYF; cdr3_nt: TGTGCCAGCAGCTTAGCGGTGCAGGGACCCTACGAGCAGTACTTC
cdr3_length: 15; d_call: -; clone_size: -; v_call: TRBV27; j_call: TRBJ2-3; cdr3_aa: CASSFNGRGGDTQYF; cdr3_nt: TGTGCCAGCAGTTTTAATGGTAGGGGCGGGGATACGCAGTATTTT
cdr3_length: 13; d_call: -; clone_size: -; v_call: TRBV6-5; j_call: TRBJ1-2; cdr3_aa: CASSLGVVYGYTF; cdr3_nt: TGTGCCAGCAGTTTAGGGGTGGTCTATGGCTACACCTTC
cdr3_length: 13; d_call: TRBD1; clone_size: -; v_call: TRBV6-5; j_call: TRBJ2-7; cdr3_aa: CASSYPGGTEQYF; cdr3_nt: TGTGCCAGCAGTTACCCAGGGGGCACCGAGCAGTACTTC
cdr3_length: 16; d_call: TRBD1; clone_size: once; v_call: TRBV3-1; j_call: TRBJ1-6; cdr3_aa: CASSKVRDRGFSPLHF; cdr3_nt: TGTGCCAGCAGCAAAGTCCGGGACAGGGGCTTCTCACCCCTCCACTTT
cdr3_length: 15; d_call: TRBD1; clone_size: -; v_call: TRBV7-9; j_call: TRBJ2-5; cdr3_aa: CASSLEQGVGETQYF; cdr3_nt: TGTGCCAGCAGCTTGGAACAGGGGGTGGGAGAGACCCAGTACTTC
cdr3_length: 15; d_call: -; clone_size: -; v_call: TRBV2; j_call: TRBJ2-2; cdr3_aa: CASSEWQTNTGELFF; cdr3_nt: TGTGCCAGCAGTGAATGGCAGACGAACACCGGGGAGCTGTTTTTT
cdr3_length: 13; d_call: -; clone_size: hyperexpanded; v_call: TRBV20-1; j_call: TRBJ2-3; cdr3_aa: CSAIVIGTDTQYF; cdr3_nt: TGCAGTGCTATAGTGATTGGCACAGATACGCAGTATTTT
cdr3_length: 13; d_call: -; clone_size: -; v_call: TRBV11-2; j_call: TRBJ1-1; cdr3_aa: CASSNSGGWRTFF; cdr3_nt: TGTGCCAGCAGCAACTCGGGTGGGTGGCGGACTTTCTTT
cdr3_length: 13; d_call: -; clone_size: -; v_call: TRBV2; j_call: TRBJ1-1; cdr3_aa: CAIGQEWDTEAFF; cdr3_nt: TGTGCCATTGGTCAAGAGTGGGACACTGAAGCTTTCTTT
cdr3_length: 13; d_call: -; clone_size: -; v_call: TRBV7-2; j_call: TRBJ1-2; cdr3_aa: CASSYNQYYGYTF; cdr3_nt: TGTGCCAGCAGCTACAACCAGTACTATGGCTACACCTTC
cdr3_length: 16; d_call: TRBD1; clone_size: -; v_call: TRBV20-1; j_call: TRBJ2-1; cdr3_aa: CSAETGGTGTPHEQFF; cdr3_nt: TGCAGTGCTGAAACAGGGGGCACCGGGACTCCTCATGAGCAGTTCTTC
cdr3_length: 16; d_call: -; clone_size: -; v_call: TRBV24-1; j_call: TRBJ2-7; cdr3_aa: CATSDSGDGDTVEQYF; cdr3_nt: TGTGCCACCAGTGATTCCGGGGACGGGGATACCGTCGAGCAGTACTTC
cdr3_length: 15; d_call: -; clone_size: -; v_call: TRBV5-4; j_call: TRBJ1-2; cdr3_aa: CASSPTTDTNYGYTF; cdr3_nt: TGTGCCAGCAGCCCTACGACAGACACTAACTATGGCTACACCTTC
cdr3_length: 14; d_call: -; clone_size: -; v_call: TRBV2; j_call: TRBJ1-1; cdr3_aa: CASSSGARRPEAFF; cdr3_nt: TGTGCCAGCAGCTCAGGGGCTAGGCGGCCTGAAGCTTTCTTT
cdr3_length: 13; d_call: -; clone_size: -; v_call: TRBV7-2; j_call: TRBJ1-3; cdr3_aa: CASSSNSGNTIYF; cdr3_nt: TGTGCCAGCAGCTCTAACTCTGGAAACACCATATATTTT
cdr3_length: 16; d_call: -; clone_size: -; v_call: TRBV7-8; j_call: TRBJ2-1; cdr3_aa: CASSPLSDYLRNEQFF; cdr3_nt: TGTGCCAGCAGCCCCTTGTCGGACTACCTTCGCAATGAGCAGTTCTTC
cdr3_length: 13; d_call: -; clone_size: -; v_call: TRBV2; j_call: TRBJ1-1; cdr3_aa: CASTLDLNTEAFF; cdr3_nt: TGTGCCAGCACCCTGGACTTGAACACTGAAGCTTTCTTT
cdr3_length: 12; d_call: -; clone_size: few; v_call: TRBV7-8; j_call: TRBJ1-5; cdr3_aa: CASSLGAQPQHF; cdr3_nt: TGTGCCAGCAGCTTAGGGGCCCAGCCCCAGCATTTT
cdr3_length: 14; d_call: -; clone_size: -; v_call: TRBV18; j_call: TRBJ1-1; cdr3_aa: CASSNNPGDTEAFF; cdr3_nt: TGTGCCAGCTCCAACAACCCGGGGGACACTGAAGCTTTCTTT
cdr3_length: 13; d_call: -; clone_size: -; v_call: TRBV27; j_call: TRBJ2-2; cdr3_aa: CASWGAFTGELFF; cdr3_nt: TGTGCCAGCTGGGGGGCCTTCACCGGGGAGCTGTTTTTT
cdr3_length: 15; d_call: -; clone_size: -; v_call: TRBV5-5; j_call: TRBJ2-5; cdr3_aa: CASSPAAGASETQYF; cdr3_nt: TGTGCCAGCAGCCCCGCCGCGGGGGCCTCGGAGACCCAGTACTTC
cdr3_length: 13; d_call: TRBD2; clone_size: few; v_call: TRBV12-3/TRBV12-4; j_call: TRBJ2-7; cdr3_aa: CASRVSGRDEQYF; cdr3_nt: TGTGCCAGCAGGGTTAGCGGGAGGGATGAGCAGTACTTC
cdr3_length: 14; d_call: -; clone_size: few; v_call: TRBV6-5; j_call: TRBJ2-4; cdr3_aa: CASSYSRGMNIQYF; cdr3_nt: TGTGCCAGCAGTTACTCACGGGGGATGAACATTCAGTACTTC
cdr3_length: 14; d_call: -; clone_size: -; v_call: TRBV11-2; j_call: TRBJ2-3; cdr3_aa: CASSLGGASYTQYF; cdr3_nt: TGTGCCAGCAGCTTAGGAGGGGCTAGCTATACGCAGTATTTT
cdr3_length: 13; d_call: -; clone_size: -; v_call: TRBV20-1; j_call: TRBJ1-4; cdr3_aa: CSARRDELEKLFF; cdr3_nt: TGCAGTGCTCGCCGGGACGAGCTAGAAAAACTGTTTTTT